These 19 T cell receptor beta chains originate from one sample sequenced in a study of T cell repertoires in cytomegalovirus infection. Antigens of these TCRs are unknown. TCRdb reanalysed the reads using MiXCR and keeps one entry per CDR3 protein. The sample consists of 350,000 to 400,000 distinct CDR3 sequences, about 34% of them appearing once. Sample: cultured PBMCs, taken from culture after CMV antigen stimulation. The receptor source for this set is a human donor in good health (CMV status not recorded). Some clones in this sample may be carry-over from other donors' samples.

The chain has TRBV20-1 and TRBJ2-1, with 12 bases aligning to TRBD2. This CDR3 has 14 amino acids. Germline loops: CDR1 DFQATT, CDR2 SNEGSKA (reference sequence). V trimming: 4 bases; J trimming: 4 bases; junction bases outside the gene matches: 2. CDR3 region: CSAMGLAGYNEQFF. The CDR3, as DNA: TGCAGTGCTATGGGACTAGCGGGTTACAATGAGCAGTTCTTC.

The CDR3 loop is CASSEAMGISGANVLTF. In DNA, the CDR3 is TGTGCCAGCAGTGAAGCGATGGGAATCTCTGGGGCCAACGTCCTGACTTTC. This rearrangement joins TRBV6-1 to TRBJ2-6; unclear D gene. Trimming removed 0 bases from V and 0 bases from J, with 9 bases in between. Germline-derived CDR1 and CDR2 are MNHNS and SASEGT. This CDR3 comprises 17 residues.

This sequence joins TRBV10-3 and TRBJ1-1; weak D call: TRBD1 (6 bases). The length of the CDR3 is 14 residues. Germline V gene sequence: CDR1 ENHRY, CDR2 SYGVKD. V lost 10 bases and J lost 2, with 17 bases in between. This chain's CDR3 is CATKDRSLNTEAFF. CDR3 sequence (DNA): TGTGCCACCAAAGACAGGTCTCTTAACACTGAAGCTTTCTTT.

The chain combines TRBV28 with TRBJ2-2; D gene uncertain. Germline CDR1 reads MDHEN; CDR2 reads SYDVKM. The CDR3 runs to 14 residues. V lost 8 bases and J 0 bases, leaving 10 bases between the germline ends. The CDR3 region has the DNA TGTGCCAGCTCCAGACATACGAACACCGGGGAGCTGTTTTTT. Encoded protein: CASSRHTNTGELFF.

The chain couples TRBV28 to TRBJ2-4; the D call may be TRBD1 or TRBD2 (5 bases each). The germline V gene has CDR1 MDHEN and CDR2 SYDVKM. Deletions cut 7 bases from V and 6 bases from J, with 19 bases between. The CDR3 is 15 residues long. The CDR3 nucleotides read TGTGCCAGCACTCAACGAGGGACCTGGGGAAACATTCAGTACTTC. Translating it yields CASTQRGTWGNIQYF.

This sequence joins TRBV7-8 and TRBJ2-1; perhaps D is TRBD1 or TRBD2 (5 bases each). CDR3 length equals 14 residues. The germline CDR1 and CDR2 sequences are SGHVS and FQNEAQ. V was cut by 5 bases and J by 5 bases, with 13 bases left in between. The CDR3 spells CASSGGVGDNEQFF. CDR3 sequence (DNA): TGTGCCAGCAGCGGGGGTGTGGGCGACAATGAGCAGTTCTTC.

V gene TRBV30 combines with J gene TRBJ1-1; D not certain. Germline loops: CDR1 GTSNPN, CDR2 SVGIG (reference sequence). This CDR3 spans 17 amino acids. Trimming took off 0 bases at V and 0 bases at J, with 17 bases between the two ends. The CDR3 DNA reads TGTGCCTGGAGTGTTGGCCGGGAGTTACCGGTGAACACTGAAGCTTTCTTT. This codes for CAWSVGRELPVNTEAFF.

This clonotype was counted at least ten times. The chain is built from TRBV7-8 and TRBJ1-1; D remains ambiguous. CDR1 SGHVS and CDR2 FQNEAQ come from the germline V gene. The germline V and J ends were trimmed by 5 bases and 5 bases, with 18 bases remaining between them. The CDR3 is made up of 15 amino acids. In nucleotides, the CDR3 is TGTGCCAGCAGCCCCGGTGGACGGGGAACAACTGAAGCTTTCTTT. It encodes CASSPGGRGTTEAFF.

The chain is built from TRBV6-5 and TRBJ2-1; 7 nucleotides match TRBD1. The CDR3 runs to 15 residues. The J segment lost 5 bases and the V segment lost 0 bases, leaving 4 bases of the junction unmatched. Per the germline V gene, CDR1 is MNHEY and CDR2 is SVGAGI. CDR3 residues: CASSYSLTGNNEQFF. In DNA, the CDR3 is TGTGCCAGCAGTTACTCTCTGACAGGGAACAATGAGCAGTTCTTC.

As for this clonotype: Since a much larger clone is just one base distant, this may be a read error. The CDR3: CASRQTENTEAFF. DNA for the CDR3: TGTGCCAGCAGACAGACAGAGAACACTGAAGCTTTCTTT. This rearrangement joins TRBV6-1 to TRBJ1-1; TRBD1 is a possible D gene (5 bases). From germline, CDR1 is MNHNS and CDR2 SASEGT. The V gene lost 6 bases and the J gene lost 1 base, with 9 bases spanning the gap. This CDR3 has 13 amino acids.

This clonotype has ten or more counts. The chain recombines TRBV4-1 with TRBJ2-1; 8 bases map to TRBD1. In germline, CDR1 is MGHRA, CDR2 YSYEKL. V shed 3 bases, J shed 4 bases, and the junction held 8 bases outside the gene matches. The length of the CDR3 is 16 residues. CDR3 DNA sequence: TGCGCCAGCAGCCAGGCCCCCGGGACAGGTTACAATGAGCAGTTCTTC. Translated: CASSQAPGTGYNEQFF.

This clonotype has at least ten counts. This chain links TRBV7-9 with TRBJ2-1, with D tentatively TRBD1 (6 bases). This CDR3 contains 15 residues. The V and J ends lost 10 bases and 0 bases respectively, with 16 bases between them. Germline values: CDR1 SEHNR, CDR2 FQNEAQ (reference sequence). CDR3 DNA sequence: TGTGCCACGCACGACGTAGGGGGCTCCTACAATGAGCAGTTCTTC. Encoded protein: CATHDVGGSYNEQFF.

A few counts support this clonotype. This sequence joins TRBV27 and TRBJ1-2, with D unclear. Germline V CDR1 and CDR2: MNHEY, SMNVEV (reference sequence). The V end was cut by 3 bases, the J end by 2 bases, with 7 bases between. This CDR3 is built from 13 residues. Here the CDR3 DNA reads TGTGCCAGCAGTTTTCTTCACAACTATGGCTACACCTTC. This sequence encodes CASSFLHNYGYTF.

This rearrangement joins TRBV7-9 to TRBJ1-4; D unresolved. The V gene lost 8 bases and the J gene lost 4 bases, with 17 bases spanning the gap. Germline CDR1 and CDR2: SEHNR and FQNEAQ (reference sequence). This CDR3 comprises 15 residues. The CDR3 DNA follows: TGTGCCAGCGGCCATACGACGGCAGATAATGAAAAACTGTTTTTT. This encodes CASGHTTADNEKLFF.

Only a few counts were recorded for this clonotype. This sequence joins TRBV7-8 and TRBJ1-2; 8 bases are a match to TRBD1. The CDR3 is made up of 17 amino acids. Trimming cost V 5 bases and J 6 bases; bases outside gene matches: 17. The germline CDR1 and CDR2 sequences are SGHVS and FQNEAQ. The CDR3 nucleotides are TGTGCCAGCAGCCGGACCAGGACAGGGAGGTCGGGCGATGGCTACACCTTC. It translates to CASSRTRTGRSGDGYTF.

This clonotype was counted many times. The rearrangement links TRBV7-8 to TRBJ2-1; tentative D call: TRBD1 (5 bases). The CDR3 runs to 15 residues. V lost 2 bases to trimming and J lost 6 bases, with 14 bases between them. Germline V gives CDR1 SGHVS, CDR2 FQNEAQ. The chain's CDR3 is CASSLIPGQGNEQFF. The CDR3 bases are TGTGCCAGCAGCTTAATCCCAGGGCAAGGCAATGAGCAGTTCTTC.

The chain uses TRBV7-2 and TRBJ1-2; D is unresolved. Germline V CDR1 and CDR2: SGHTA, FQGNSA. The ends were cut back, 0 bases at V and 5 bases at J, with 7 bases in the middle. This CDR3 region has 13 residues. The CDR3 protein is CASSLASGYGYTF. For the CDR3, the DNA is TGTGCCAGCAGCTTAGCGTCCGGTTATGGCTACACCTTC.

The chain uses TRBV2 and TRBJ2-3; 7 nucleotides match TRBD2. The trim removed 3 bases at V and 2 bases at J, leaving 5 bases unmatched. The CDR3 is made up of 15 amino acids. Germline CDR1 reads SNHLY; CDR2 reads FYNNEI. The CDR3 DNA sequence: TGTGCCAGCAGTGAGTCCCTAGCGGTCACAGATACGCAGTATTTT. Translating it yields CASSESLAVTDTQYF.

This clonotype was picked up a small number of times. For the CDR3, the DNA is TGTGCCAGCAGCGAAACCAGGACGGTCGCCGGGGAGCTGTTTTTT. This encodes CASSETRTVAGELFF. The chain joins TRBV7-8 to TRBJ2-2; D is uncertain. The CDR3 length is 15 residues. The germline V gene has CDR1 SGHVS and CDR2 FQNEAQ. Between the trimmed V and J ends, which lost 5 bases and 6 bases, there was a span of 16 bases.